Listed below are T cell receptor beta chains from one sample, sequenced in a study of cytomegalovirus exposure and HLA in healthy donors. Clones were sequenced by immunoSEQ multiplex PCR, and TCRdb holds only the in-frame ones, with some missing. The top ten clones hold 4.7% of a sample with 160,000 or so clones, 70% to 75% of them seen once. Sequenced: PBMCs. Every receptor here comes from a man in his late teens or twenties in good health and CMV-seropositive. CDR3s include the opening cysteine and the closing phenylalanine or tryptophan. The order of the fields is J gene, V gene, D gene, clone size, CDR3 DNA, CDR3 protein. A D gene is named only where the DNA matches it firmly. Size values are once, few and many counts, or a class for expanded clones, and some rows have none.

TRBJ1-1 TRBV7-9 NA NA TGTGCCAGCAGACTACAGGAGGGCACTGAAGCTTTCTTT CASRLQEGTEAFF
TRBJ1-5 TRBV5-4 TRBD1 NA TGTGCCAGCAGCCCCGGGACAGGGGGAGAGCAGCCCCAGCATTTT CASSPGTGGEQPQHF
TRBJ1-2 TRBV28 NA NA TGTGCCAGCACCTCGACAGGACCTTATGGCTACACCTTC CASTSTGPYGYTF
TRBJ2-3 TRBV4-2 NA NA TGTGCCAGCAGCCAAGGTGGGCCCGTCCCGGGATCGCAGTATTTT CASSQGGPVPGSQYF
TRBJ1-5 TRBV4-2 TRBD1 NA TGTGCCAGCAGCCCGGGACAGAGGAATCAGCCCCAGCATTTT CASSPGQRNQPQHF
TRBJ2-6 TRBV7-8 NA few TGTGCCAGCAGCTTAGAGTCAGGGGCTGGGGCCAACGTCCTGACTTTC CASSLESGAGANVLTF
TRBJ2-3 TRBV6-4 TRBD2 NA TGTGCCAGCAGTGTATTAGGACTAGCCTCCGGGGATACGCAGTATTTT CASSVLGLASGDTQYF
TRBJ1-2 TRBV5-6 NA few TGTGCCAGCAGCTTGGTGGGAGTTCATGGCTACACCTTC CASSLVGVHGYTF
TRBJ2-5 TRBV5-1 NA NA TGCGCCAGCAGTTATCGGGGAGCAGAGACCCAGTACTTC CASSYRGAETQYF
TRBJ1-6 TRBV5-1 TRBD1 NA TGCGCCAGCAGCTTGGCCGGGACAGCAACCTATAATTCACCCCTCCACTTT CASSLAGTATYNSPLHF
TRBJ2-2 TRBV5-4 NA NA TGTGCCAGCAGCTTGGACTTCACCGGGGAGCTGTTTTTT CASSLDFTGELFF
TRBJ2-5 TRBV6-5 NA once TGTGCCAGCAGTGGTCCGGGGTGGGCCCAGTACTTC CASSGPGWAQYF
TRBJ1-6 TRBV6-5 NA NA TGTGCCAGCAGTTACTCGAGGGGGAACAATTCACCCCTCCACTTT CASSYSRGNNSPLHF
TRBJ2-3 TRBV6-5 NA NA TGTGCCAGCAGTTACTCGGGGGGGCTGTATACGCAGTATTTT CASSYSGGLYTQYF
TRBJ2-6 TRBV7-2 NA few TGTGCCAGCAGCCAAAGGAGGTCTGGGGCCAACGTCCTGACTTTC CASSQRRSGANVLTF
TRBJ1-1 TRBV7-2 NA NA TGTGCCAGCAGCTTCTGGAGGGAGGGGACTGAAGCTTTCTTT CASSFWREGTEAFF
TRBJ2-3 TRBV14 TRBD2 NA TGTGCCAGCCGCCTAGCGGGAGGGCCTTCAGATACGCAGTATTTT CASRLAGGPSDTQYF
TRBJ2-2 TRBV5-4 TRBD1 NA TGTGCCAGCAGCTCACCGACAGGGAGAGGAGCCGGGGAGCTGTTTTTT CASSSPTGRGAGELFF
TRBJ1-1 TRBV29-1 NA NA TGCAGTTACATTCAATGGGGGGGCACTGAAGCTTTCTTT CSYIQWGGTEAFF
TRBJ2-5 TRBV5-4 TRBD2 NA TGTGCCAGCAGCCCCGGGCTAGCGGGAGGTGGCCAAGAGACCCAGTACTTC CASSPGLAGGGQETQYF
TRBJ1-1 TRBV6-5 NA NA TGTGCCAGCAGTTACTCGACGCAGGGTGGGACTGAAGCTTTCTTT CASSYSTQGGTEAFF
TRBJ1-1 TRBV5-1 NA few TGCGCCAGCAGCTTTTATCAGGGTAAAGCTGAAGCTTTCTTT CASSFYQGKAEAFF
TRBJ2-1 TRBV4-1 TRBD2 NA TGCGCCAGCAGCCAAGTCGGGCGGGAGAATGAGCAGTTCTTC CASSQVGRENEQFF
TRBJ1-1 TRBV6-5 NA NA TGTGCCAGCAGCCTCCAGGGGACTGAAGCTTTCTTT CASSLQGTEAFF
TRBJ2-3 TRBV6-5 NA NA TGTGCCAGCAGCTACGAAGGACCGGGAAGGGATACGCAGTATTTT CASSYEGPGRDTQYF
TRBJ2-1 TRBV7-3 TRBD2 NA TGTGCCAGCAGCGCGGGGGGTTTCTACAATGAGCAGTTCTTC CASSAGGFYNEQFF
TRBJ1-2 TRBV7-9 NA NA TGTGCCAGCAGCTTAGCCGGGAACTATGGCTACACCTTC CASSLAGNYGYTF
TRBJ2-3 TRBV7-9 NA NA TGTGCCAGCAGTTCCTGGGGGGGGCGCACAGATACGCAGTATTTT CASSSWGGRTDTQYF
TRBJ1-1 TRBV18 TRBD1 few TGTGCCAGCTCACCGACAGGGGGGGACACTGAAGCTTTCTTT CASSPTGGDTEAFF
TRBJ2-1 TRBV5-1 TRBD2 NA TGCGCCAGCAGCCCGTTCGGTAGCGGGAGTCAAGGGCGCAATGAGCAGTTCTTC CASSPFGSGSQGRNEQFF
TRBJ1-1 TRBV9 NA NA TGTGCCAGCAGCGAGGGGGGAGGGCCCGACACTGAAGCTTTCTTT CASSEGGGPDTEAFF
TRBJ1-4 TRBV30 NA NA TGTGCCTGGAGTGTAGGGGGGGCTGGTGAAAAACTGTTTTTT CAWSVGGAGEKLFF
TRBJ2-1 TRBV7-9 NA NA TGTGCCAGCAGCGACCACAGGGATGAGCAGTTCTTC CASSDHRDEQFF
TRBJ1-4 TRBV12-2 NA NA TGTGCAAGTCGTTCGCTGCCGACAGGGGGCTGGTTGGCAGAAAAACTGTTTTTT CASRSLPTGGWLAEKLFF
TRBJ2-3 TRBV18 TRBD2 few TGTGCCAGCTCCCTACTGGCGGGAGGTATGGGCACAGATACGCAGTATTTT CASSLLAGGMGTDTQYF
TRBJ2-2 TRBV2 NA NA TGTGCCAGCAGCCGGCCTCCCGGGGGCACCGGGGAGCTGTTTTTT CASSRPPGGTGELFF
TRBJ1-1 TRBV28 NA NA TGTGCCAGCAGCCCCGACAGGCTTAACACTGAAGCTTTCTTT CASSPDRLNTEAFF
TRBJ2-1 TRBV5-1 TRBD1 NA TGCGCCAGCAGAAGGGACAGGGGATCGAATGAGCAGTTCTTC CASRRDRGSNEQFF
TRBJ2-1 TRBV5-1 NA NA TGCGCCAGCAGCTTTTCTAGCGAGAATGAGCAGTTCTTC CASSFSSENEQFF
TRBJ1-4 TRBV19 NA NA TGTGCCGCTAGGGAGGGCCTCCAAGAAAAACTGTTTTTT CAAREGLQEKLFF
TRBJ2-1 TRBV13 NA NA TGTGCCAGCAGCTATCGCCCGCCTATTTCGGAGGGGCTTCTCAATGAGCAGTTCTTC CASSYRPPISEGLLNEQFF
TRBJ1-6 TRBV6-5 NA once TGTGCCAGCAGTCCGGAGCGATTGAATTCACCCCTCCACTTT CASSPERLNSPLHF
TRBJ2-2 TRBV2 TRBD1 NA TGTGCCAGCAGACAGGGGGCGGTCAACACCGGGGAGCTGTTTTTT CASRQGAVNTGELFF
TRBJ2-1 TRBV19 TRBD2 NA TGTGCCAGTAGTATTAGGGAGGGGATAATCTACAATGAGCAGTTCTTC CASSIREGIIYNEQFF
TRBJ1-2 TRBV2 TRBD1 few TGTGCCAGCCGACAGGGTGAGGATGGCTACACCTTC CASRQGEDGYTF
TRBJ1-1 TRBV7-8 TRBD1 few TGTGCCAGCAGCCGACCCTGGGGACAGGGCACTGAAGCTTTCTTT CASSRPWGQGTEAFF
TRBJ2-1 TRBV6-5 NA NA TGTGCCAGCAACTCGGACTCTTACTCCTACAATGAGCAGTTCTTC CASNSDSYSYNEQFF
TRBJ1-2 TRBV4-1 NA NA TGCGCCAGCAGCCCGAGTCTGTCCCGGGACTATGGCTACACCTTC CASSPSLSRDYGYTF
TRBJ1-2 TRBV7-9 TRBD1 NA TGTGCCAGCAGCTTCGTTCCCGGGACAGGGACCGGCTACACCTTC CASSFVPGTGTGYTF